These 2 T cell receptor beta chains share one sample of origin, sequenced in a study of T cell clonotyping in hematopoietic cell transplantation. Repertoires were generated with immunoSEQ multiplex PCR, while TCRdb's copy carries only in-frame clones and drops some. The sample holds about 36,000 clones, 90% to 95% seen once. Noted time point: recipient sample about 28 days before transplant, after cytoreduction. Here the sequenced sample was peripheral blood mononuclear cells, taken before stem cell transplant. Source of these receptors: a man in his forties with chronic myeloid leukemia. Some clones in this sample may be carry-over from other donors' samples.

A remark on this clone: This same CDR3 is encoded by further DNA sequences in the sample. The chain carries TRBV28 and TRBJ1-2; TRBD1 agrees at 8 bases. Germline V gene sequence: CDR1 MDHEN, CDR2 SYDVKM. The CDR3 is 13 residues long. Germline trimming cut 9 bases from V and 3 bases from J; bases unmatched to any gene: 6. The CDR3 is CASLDRADYGYTF. CDR3 nucleotides: TGTGCCAGTCTGGACAGGGCGGACTATGGCTACACCTTC.

The chain combines TRBV28 with TRBJ1-2; D is unresolved. The V and J ends lost 7 bases and 7 bases respectively, with 13 bases between them. CDR1 MDHEN and CDR2 SYDVKM come from the germline V gene. The CDR3 is made up of 12 amino acids. As DNA, the CDR3 is TGTGCCAGCAATGCACCTGGAGGTGGCTACACCTTC. This sequence encodes CASNAPGGGYTF.